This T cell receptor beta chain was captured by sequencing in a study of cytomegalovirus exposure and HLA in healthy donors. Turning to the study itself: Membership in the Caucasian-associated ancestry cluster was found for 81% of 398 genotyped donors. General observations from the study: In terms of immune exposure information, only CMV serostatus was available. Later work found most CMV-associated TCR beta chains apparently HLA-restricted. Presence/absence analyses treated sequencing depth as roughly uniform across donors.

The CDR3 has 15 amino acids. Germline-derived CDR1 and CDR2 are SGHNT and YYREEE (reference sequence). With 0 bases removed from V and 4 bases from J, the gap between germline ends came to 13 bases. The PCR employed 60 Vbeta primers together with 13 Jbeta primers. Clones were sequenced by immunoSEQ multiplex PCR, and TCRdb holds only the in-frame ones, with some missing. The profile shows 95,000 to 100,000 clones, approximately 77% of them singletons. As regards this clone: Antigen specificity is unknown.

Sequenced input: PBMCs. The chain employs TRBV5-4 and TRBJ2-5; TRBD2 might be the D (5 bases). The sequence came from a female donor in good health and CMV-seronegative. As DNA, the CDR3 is TGTGCCAGCAGCTTGGTGGGGAGAGAAGGAGAGACCCAGTACTTC. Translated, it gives CASSLVGREGETQYF. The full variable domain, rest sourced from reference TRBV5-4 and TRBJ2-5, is ETGVTQSPTHLIKTRGQQVTLRCSSQSGHNTVSWYQQALGQGPQFIFQYYREEENGRGNFPPRFSGLQFPNYSSELNVNALELDDSALYLCASSLVGREGETQYFGPGTRLLVL.